This note documents a single T cell receptor (beta chain) sequence. The target antigen is unknown. Assay: immunoSEQ multiplex PCR; the TCRdb copy retains only in-frame clones and omits some. The sample includes about 590,000 clones, around 95% seen only once; the top ten take 0.085% to 0.11%. CD45RO-negative, CCR7-selected cells formed the naive CD8 fraction, which excluded terminally differentiated effector memory CD45RA+ cells. This record comes from a study of shared clonotypes between healthy human individuals. Study findings and constraints: Non-shared clonotypes showed lower generation probabilities than clonotypes common to all four donors. Collection of samples was limited to blood; tissue repertoires likely differ.

The clonotype was recovered from a woman aged 30 to 39 in good health. Sequencing was performed on naive CD8+ T cells sorted from blood.

The CDR3 DNA follows: TGTGCCAGCACCGGGGTCACCTTCTACGAGCAGTACTTC. It codes for CASTGVTFYEQYF. This chain connects TRBV6-1 to TRBJ2-7, with D maybe TRBD2 (5 bases). The germline V gene has CDR1 MNHNS and CDR2 SASEGT. The CDR3 is made up of 13 amino acids. Trimming pared 7 bases from V and 3 bases from J, leaving 13 bases between.